Below are 20 T cell receptor beta chains sequenced from a single sample in a study of read filtering for tumor transcriptome and immune sequencing. Molecular barcoded adaptors covering alpha/delta and beta/gamma chains were used on around 400 ng RNA. TCRdb redid the calling of the reads with MiXCR, one entry per CDR3 protein. The table records 75,000 to 90,000 distinct CDR3 sequences, roughly an eighth of them present only once. Sequences were obtained from a population of CD138-negative cells sorted from bone marrow. The receptors derive from a donor at least 40 years old with multiple myeloma.

This clonotype showed up many times. The rearrangement uses TRBV11-2 and TRBJ2-1; 9 bases are shared with TRBD2. V lost 7 bases and J lost 9; bases outside the gene matches: 19. CDR1 is SGHAT, CDR2 FQNNGV, per germline. This CDR3 spans 17 amino acids. CDR3 sequence (DNA): TGTGCCAGCAACTTTGCTGCGGGAGGGTTCCCAGGGGGTGAGCAGTTCTTC. Protein product: CASNFAAGGFPGGEQFF.

This clonotype was detected many times. The chain carries TRBV7-2 and TRBJ2-1; no definite D call. Germline CDR1 and CDR2: SGHTA and FQGNSA. V was trimmed by 5 bases and J by 4 bases, leaving 15 bases between them. The CDR3 is 15 amino acids. CDR3 in amino acids: CASSLATGNYNEQFF. In DNA form, the CDR3 reads TGTGCCAGCAGCCTGGCTACCGGAAATTACAATGAGCAGTTCTTC.

This clonotype occurred many times. The V call is TRBV6-5, the J call TRBJ1-1; TRBD1 might be the D (5 bases). V was shortened by 8 bases and J by 5 bases, with 18 bases between the two germline ends. Germline loops: CDR1 MNHEY, CDR2 SVGAGI. CDR3 length: 14 residues. The CDR3 loop is CASRLGPGPTEAFF. In DNA form, the CDR3 reads TGTGCCAGCCGCCTGGGACCGGGCCCGACTGAAGCTTTCTTT.

This clonotype was detected ten times or more. The genes are TRBV7-9 and TRBJ2-1, with D uncertain. V lost 0 bases and J lost 6, with 15 bases in between. Germline loops: CDR1 SEHNR, CDR2 FQNEAQ (reference sequence). This CDR3 has 16 amino acids. The CDR3, as DNA: TGTGCCAGCAGCTTAGCGCCTGGCAGGCCGGGCAATGAGCAGTTCTTC. Encoded protein: CASSLAPGRPGNEQFF.

This clonotype was seen ten or more times. The chain links TRBV20-1 to TRBJ2-5; D assignment may be TRBD1 or TRBD2 (5 bases each). Germline V gene sequence: CDR1 DFQATT, CDR2 SNEGSKA (reference sequence). V lost 0 bases and J lost 4, with 9 bases in between. There are 13 residues in the CDR3. The CDR3 DNA follows: TGCAGTGCTAGAGATCCAGGGAGAGAGACCCAGTACTTC. Amino acids: CSARDPGRETQYF.

The chain joins TRBV5-6 to TRBJ2-7; TRBD2 might be the D (6 bases). V was cut by 6 bases and J by 2 bases, with 21 bases left in between. The CDR3 sequence is 16 residues long. Germline V gene lookup returns CDR1 SGHDT and CDR2 YYEEEE. CDR3 bases: TGTGCCAGCAAATCCAGGGCGGCGGGGCAGACCTACGAGCAGTACTTC. Its protein is CASKSRAAGQTYEQYF.

This clonotype was found many times. This chain uses TRBV20-1 with TRBJ2-5; 7 nucleotides agree with TRBD1. This CDR3 is 15 amino acids long. CDR1 and CDR2 from the germline V gene are DFQATT and SNEGSKA (reference sequence). Trimming took 1 base from V and 1 from J; bases not matched to a gene: 6. The CDR3 sequence is CSARGTGQSQETQYF. Here the CDR3 DNA reads TGCAGTGCTAGAGGCACGGGACAGTCCCAAGAGACCCAGTACTTC.

This clonotype was recorded many times. The rearrangement links TRBV6-5 to TRBJ2-5; a possible D gene is TRBD2 (6 bases). This CDR3 region has 14 residues. Deletions cut 9 bases from V and 1 base from J, with 15 bases between. Per the germline V gene, CDR1 is MNHEY and CDR2 is SVGAGI. Written as DNA, the CDR3 is TGTGCCAGTAGCGGTGGAGGGCCCCAAGAGACCCAGTACTTC. Its translation is CASSGGGPQETQYF.

A word on this clonotype: The junction and the germline gene differ at one end; a read error may be behind it. The rearrangement joins TRBV25-1 to TRBJ1-3; no firm D call. This CDR3 spans 14 amino acids. Germline V CDR1 and CDR2: MGHDK, SYGVNS. CDR3 region: CASGDRESGNTIYF. CDR3 nucleotides: TGTGCCAGCGGTGACCGGGAGTCTGGAAACACCATATATTTT.

This clonotype occurred many times. V is TRBV6-1 and J is TRBJ2-2, with D possibly being TRBD1 or TRBD2 (5 bases each). Germline CDR1 reads MNHNS; CDR2 reads SASEGT. This CDR3 region has 14 residues. The ends were cut back, 5 bases at V and 4 bases at J, with 11 bases in the middle. The CDR3 loop is CASSRDPLTGELFF. CDR3 nucleotides: TGTGCCAGCAGTCGGGACCCCCTCACCGGGGAGCTGTTTTTT.

The sample holds many counts of this clonotype. This chain uses TRBV29-1 with TRBJ2-2; D remains unclear. The CDR3 has 14 amino acids. V was trimmed by 1 base and J by 6 bases, leaving 12 bases between them. CDR1 is SQVTM, CDR2 ANQGSEA, per germline. CDR3 nucleotides: TGCAGCGTTGAAGGGCCAGGTCGTTCCGGGGAGCTGTTTTTT. Protein: CSVEGPGRSGELFF.

This clonotype was seen at least ten times. The chain links TRBV5-1 to TRBJ2-7, with TRBD1 matching over 11 bases. Germline V gene sequence: CDR1 SGHRS, CDR2 YFSETQ. The junction had 10 bases not matched to a gene; V was cut back by 4 bases and J by 7 bases. There are 15 residues in the CDR3. CDR3 residues: CASSPQGQGALEQYF. In nucleotides, the CDR3 is TGCGCCAGCAGCCCGCAAGGACAGGGGGCGTTGGAGCAGTACTTC.

In this sample, this clonotype turned up many times. The genes are TRBV7-3 and TRBJ2-3, with TRBD2 identical over 15 bases. With V trimmed by 4 bases and J by 1 base, 3 bases remained unmatched. This CDR3 contains 17 residues. Germline-derived CDR1 and CDR2 are SGHTA and FQGTGA. CDR3 loop: CASSSGLAGGGTDTQYF. The CDR3 coding sequence is TGTGCCAGCAGCTCGGGACTAGCGGGAGGAGGCACAGATACGCAGTATTTT.

This clonotype was observed at least ten times. At one boundary the junction diverges from the germline segment, which might be a read error. CDR3 residues: CASSSGSSYNEQFF. The CDR3 bases are TGCGCCAGCAGCAGCGGGAGCTCCTACAATGAGCAGTTCTTC. The V call is TRBV5-8, the J call TRBJ2-1; 8 bases agree with TRBD2. This CDR3 is built from 14 residues. The germline V gene encodes CDR1 SGHTS and CDR2 YDEGEE.

This clonotype showed up many times. The CDR3 here is CASSLLGQNYGYTF. The CDR3 nucleotides are TGTGCCAGCAGTTTATTGGGACAGAACTATGGCTACACCTTC. V is TRBV28 and J is TRBJ1-2; the match to TRBD1 covers 7 bases. CDR3 length: 14 amino acids. J gave up 2 bases and V 1 base, and 1 base lay outside the gene matches. CDR1 is MDHEN and CDR2 is SYDVKM in the germline V gene.

On this clonotype itself: Likely a read error: the CDR3 ends without its conserved phenylalanine or tryptophan. The chain combines TRBV5-1 with TRBJ1-5, with 9 bases fitting TRBD1. The CDR3 sequence is 15 residues long. Per the germline V gene, CDR1 is SGHRS and CDR2 is YFSETQ. The CDR3, as DNA: TGCGCCAGCAGCCCGGGGACAGGGAGCAGTCAGCCCCAGCATTCT. As protein: CASSPGTGSSQPQHS.

This clonotype was recorded at least ten times. The chain employs TRBV5-1 and TRBJ2-3; 8 positions match TRBD2. The CDR3 is 14 residues long. With V trimmed by 6 bases and J by 4 bases, 7 bases remained unmatched. The germline CDR1 and CDR2 sequences are SGHRS and YFSETQ. In DNA, the CDR3 is TGCGCCAGCAACGATCCGGGAGGGCCAGATACGCAGTATTTT. Encoded protein: CASNDPGGPDTQYF.

The genes are TRBV18 and TRBJ2-7; 7 nucleotides line up with TRBD2. CDR3 length equals 13 residues. The germline V gene encodes CDR1 KGHSH and CDR2 LQKENI. With 7 bases clipped from V and 6 bases from J, the junction kept 9 bases outside the gene matches. The CDR3: CASYSMSGAEQYF. The CDR3 DNA is TGTGCCAGCTACTCGATGAGCGGGGCCGAGCAGTACTTC.

This clonotype was counted at least ten times. The V gene is TRBV2, the J gene TRBJ1-4, with a tentative D call TRBD1 (5 bases). CDR3 size: 14 residues. Germline V gene sequence: CDR1 SNHLY, CDR2 FYNNEI. V was shortened by 5 bases and J by 2 bases, with 9 bases between the two germline ends. The CDR3 DNA reads as TGTGCCAGCAGTTTCCAGGGTACTAATGAAAAACTGTTTTTT. Its protein product is CASSFQGTNEKLFF. Drawing the rest from reference TRBV2 and TRBJ1-4, the complete variable domain is EPEVTQTPSHQVTQMGQEVILRCVPISNHLYFYWYRQILGQKVEFLVSFYNNEISEKSEIFDDQFSVERPDGSNFTLKIRSTKLEDSAMYFCASSFQGTNEKLFFGSGTQLSVL.

The chain is built from TRBV12-3 or TRBV12-4 and TRBJ2-3; 8 bases line up with TRBD2. The CDR3 is made up of 16 amino acids. Trimming removed 3 bases from V and 0 bases from J; junction bases left unmatched: 5. The CDR3 coding sequence is TGTGCCAGCAGTTTGGAGAGCGGGAGCAGCACAGATACGCAGTATTTT. As protein: CASSLESGSSTDTQYF.